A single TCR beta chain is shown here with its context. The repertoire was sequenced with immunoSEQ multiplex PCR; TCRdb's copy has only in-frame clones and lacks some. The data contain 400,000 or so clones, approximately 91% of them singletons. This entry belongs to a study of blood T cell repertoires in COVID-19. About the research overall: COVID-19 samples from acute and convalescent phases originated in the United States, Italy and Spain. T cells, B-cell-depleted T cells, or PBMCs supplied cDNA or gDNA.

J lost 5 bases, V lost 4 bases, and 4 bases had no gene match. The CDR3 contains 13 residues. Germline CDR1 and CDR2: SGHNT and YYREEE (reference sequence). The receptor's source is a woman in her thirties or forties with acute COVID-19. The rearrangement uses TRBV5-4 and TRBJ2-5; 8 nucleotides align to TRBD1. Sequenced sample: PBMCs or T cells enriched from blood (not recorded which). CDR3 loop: CASSPQGAETQYF. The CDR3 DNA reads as TGTGCCAGCAGCCCGCAGGGGGCGGAGACCCAGTACTTC.